Listed below are T cell receptor beta chains from one sample, sequenced in a study of blood T cell repertoires in COVID-19. Some clones are missing from TCRdb's copy, which holds only in-frame ones; the method was immunoSEQ multiplex PCR. The table includes more than 200,000 clones, roughly 87% detected once. Source material: peripheral blood. The receptors derive from a man aged 18 to 35 with active or convalescent COVID-19. CDR3s include the opening cysteine and the closing phenylalanine or tryptophan. The D gene is left open where the match is weak. Only some rows state a clone size, as once, few, many or a class for expanded clones.

TRBJ1-1,TRBV10-3,-,-,TGTGCCATCAGTGAGCGACAGATGAACACTGAAGCTTTCTTT,CAISERQMNTEAFF
TRBJ1-1,TRBV7-2,-,-,TGTGCCAGCAGCCCCTCCTGGGGGGGAAACACTGAAGCTTTCTTT,CASSPSWGGNTEAFF
TRBJ2-5,TRBV19,-,-,TGTGCCAGTAGTACAACCGGGGGGCCGGGAGAGACCCAGTACTTC,CASSTTGGPGETQYF
TRBJ1-2,TRBV7-2,TRBD1,-,TGTGCCAGCAGCTTATTCGGACAGGGGGAGTACACCTTC,CASSLFGQGEYTF
TRBJ2-3,TRBV18,TRBD1,-,TGTGCCAGCTCACCACGAGGGACAGGGGGGACAGATACGCAGTATTTT,CASSPRGTGGTDTQYF
TRBJ2-6,TRBV5-4,TRBD1,-,TGTGCCAGCACCACCGACCCACAGCAGGGGGCGCGTGGGGCCAACGTCCTGACTTTC,CASTTDPQQGARGANVLTF
TRBJ2-3,TRBV7-8,TRBD2,-,TGTGCCAGCAGCCCAAGACTAGCGGGCTCTTTTGGGGGTGGCACAGATACGCAGTATTTT,CASSPRLAGSFGGGTDTQYF
TRBJ2-1,TRBV19,TRBD2,once,TGTGCCAGTAGTACGACTAGCGGGAGACCCATCTACAATGAGCAGTTCTTC,CASSTTSGRPIYNEQFF
TRBJ2-7,TRBV6-5,TRBD1,-,TGTGCCAGCAGCCGAGGACAGGCGGCCTACGAGCAGTACTTC,CASSRGQAAYEQYF
TRBJ2-3,TRBV19,TRBD2,-,TGTGCCAGTAGTGCCAGGGAGGGAGATACGCAGTATTTT,CASSAREGDTQYF
TRBJ1-6,TRBV5-1,TRBD1,-,TGCGCCAGCAGCTTAACGGGACAGGGGAGATCACCCCTCCACTTT,CASSLTGQGRSPLHF
TRBJ1-1,TRBV11-2,TRBD1,-,TGTGCCAGCAGCTTATACCAATACAGGGGTTTGAACACTGAAGCTTTCTTT,CASSLYQYRGLNTEAFF
TRBJ1-1,TRBV28,-,once,TGTGCCAGCAGCGTGGACAGATATGAAGCTTTCTTT,CASSVDRYEAFF
TRBJ1-5,TRBV12-1,-,-,-,CASSFGQGINQPQHF
TRBJ2-1,TRBV11-2,-,once,TGTGCCAGCAGCTTACCGGACTTTGAGCAGTTCTTC,CASSLPDFEQFF
TRBJ2-7,TRBV12-3/TRBV12-4,TRBD2,-,TGTGCCAGCAGTTACGGGACTAACTACGAGCAGTACTTC,CASSYGTNYEQYF
TRBJ1-2,TRBV2,-,-,TGTGCCAGGACGTCCTCCGGGAGGGAAGGTAACTATGGCTACACCTTC,CARTSSGREGNYGYTF
TRBJ2-4,TRBV4-3,-,-,TGCGCCAGCAGCCAAGAAACGGGAGTAGCAAACATTCAGTACTTC,CASSQETGVANIQYF
TRBJ2-2,TRBV4-3,-,-,TGCGCCAGCAGCCAAGATAAGTACTACACCGGGGAGCTGTTTTTT,CASSQDKYYTGELFF
TRBJ1-2,TRBV29-1,-,once,TGCAGCGCAGAGCATTATATCTATGGCTACACCTTC,CSAEHYIYGYTF
TRBJ2-1,TRBV7-2,-,-,TGTGCCAGCAGCTTAGTGGGGCCCCCGCTTTACAATGAGCAGTTCTTC,CASSLVGPPLYNEQFF
TRBJ1-4,TRBV10-3,TRBD1,-,TGTGCCACGTTCCAGGGGGCAACTAATGAAAAACTGTTTTTT,CATFQGATNEKLFF
TRBJ1-6,TRBV7-9,TRBD1,-,TGTGCCAGCAGCTCAGACAGGGTAAATTCACCCCTCCACTTT,CASSSDRVNSPLHF
TRBJ2-2,TRBV28,TRBD1,few,TGTGCCAGCAGGGCCGGGACAGGGGGACATCAGAACACCGGGGAGCTGTTTTTT,CASRAGTGGHQNTGELFF
TRBJ2-2,TRBV5-1,TRBD1,-,TGCGCCAGCAGCCGTCCCGGGACAGGGACCGGGGAGCTGTTTTTT,CASSRPGTGTGELFF
TRBJ1-1,TRBV6-5,-,-,TGTGCCAGCAGTTACGGGCAGTCACCCTCTTACACTGAAGCTTTCTTT,CASSYGQSPSYTEAFF
TRBJ2-1,TRBV9,TRBD2,-,TGTGCCAGCAGCGTAGCTTTTCTTGAGGGGACTAGCGGGGAGTTGGGGGCTCTGAATGAGCAGTTCTTC,CASSVAFLEGTSGELGALNEQFF
TRBJ1-5,TRBV19,TRBD1,few,TGTGCCAGTAGTATAGAGATAGGGGGCGGCAATCAGCCCCAGCATTTT,CASSIEIGGGNQPQHF
TRBJ2-7,TRBV7-2,TRBD2,-,TGTGCCAGCAGAGCTAGCGGGACCTACGAGCAGTACTTC,CASRASGTYEQYF
TRBJ2-7,TRBV9,TRBD1,-,TGTGCCAGCAGCGAACAGGGGCGCCCCTACGAGCAGTACTTC,CASSEQGRPYEQYF
TRBJ1-5,TRBV19,-,-,TGTGCCAGTAGTACGGGAATTTTTCAGCCCCAGCATTTT,CASSTGIFQPQHF
TRBJ2-3,TRBV7-9,-,-,TGTGCCATCACACAGAATACGCAGTATTTT,CAITQNTQYF
TRBJ2-7,TRBV7-9,-,once,TGTGCCAGCAGCTTAGAGGGGGGGGGCGAGCAGTACTTC,CASSLEGGGEQYF
TRBJ1-5,TRBV6-2/TRBV6-3,TRBD1,-,TGTGCCAGCAGCCGGACAGGTAGCAATCAGCCCCAGCATTTT,CASSRTGSNQPQHF
TRBJ2-7,TRBV7-9,TRBD2,-,TGTGCCAGCAGCCTCCGGGGGGGGGCGGACTACGAGCAGTACTTC,CASSLRGGADYEQYF
TRBJ2-7,TRBV5-1,TRBD1,-,TGCGCCAGCAGCCCCTCAGGGGGCCCCTTGGTCGAGCAGTACTTC,CASSPSGGPLVEQYF
TRBJ1-5,TRBV5-6,-,-,TGTGCCAGCAGCTTGGGCAGGGGAAGCAATCAGCCCCAGCATTTT,CASSLGRGSNQPQHF
TRBJ1-6,TRBV9,-,-,TGTGCCAGCAGCTCGGGACTGGGCGGATCACCCCTCCACTTT,CASSSGLGGSPLHF
TRBJ2-2,TRBV9,-,-,TGTGCCAGCAGCGTTTTACAGGGAAGCACCGGGGAGCTGTTTTTT,CASSVLQGSTGELFF
TRBJ2-1,TRBV10-2,-,-,TGCGCCAGCAGTGATAATCTCCGGTGGGCCGAGCAGTTCTTC,CASSDNLRWAEQFF
TRBJ1-1,TRBV7-9,-,once,TGTGCCAGCAGCCCCCGGACAACGAACACTGAAGCTTTCTTT,CASSPRTTNTEAFF
TRBJ1-6,TRBV28,-,-,TGTGCCAGCACCCCGTTACTGAATAATTCACCCCTCCACTTT,CASTPLLNNSPLHF